These 15 T cell receptor beta chains originate from one sample sequenced in a study of blood T cell repertoires in COVID-19. Clones were sequenced by immunoSEQ multiplex PCR, and TCRdb holds only the in-frame ones, with some missing. The repertoire includes under 200,000 clones, 86% of them detected once, and 11% sits in the top ten. Input material: peripheral blood. The receptors shown here come from a woman in her fifties or sixties with COVID-19, enrolled during active disease.

V usage is TRBV15 and J usage is TRBJ1-2; 8 positions match TRBD1. CDR1 and CDR2 (germline): LNHNV, YYDKDF (reference sequence). CDR3 length: 15 residues. Germline trimming cut 5 bases from V and 5 bases from J; bases unmatched to any gene: 10. The CDR3 sequence: CATSPEKGQGYGYTF. The CDR3, as DNA: TGTGCCACCAGCCCGGAGAAAGGACAGGGATATGGCTACACCTTC.

V is TRBV6-2 or TRBV6-3 and J is TRBJ2-7, with 9 bases that match TRBD2. V dropped 6 bases and J dropped 2; count of bases not matched to a gene: 2. The CDR3 consists of 13 residues. CDR1 and CDR2 (germline): MNHEY, SVGEGT. DNA of the CDR3: TGTGCCAGCAGCTTAGCGGGAGCCTACGAGCAGTACTTC. Amino acids: CASSLAGAYEQYF.

This clone occurred many times. The CDR3 reads CASSQDGSLRSNYGYTF. CDR3 coding DNA: TGTGCCAGCAGCCAAGATGGGAGTTTGCGGTCTAACTATGGCTACACCTTC. V usage is TRBV4-2 and J usage is TRBJ1-2; no firm D call. Germline V gene lookup returns CDR1 LGHNA and CDR2 YNFKEQ. This CDR3 has 17 residues. Trimming removed 0 bases from V and 0 bases from J, with 14 bases in between.

The count of this clone is one. The chain has TRBV9 and TRBJ2-3, with 11 bases that match TRBD2. Germline V gene lookup returns CDR1 SGDLS and CDR2 YYNGEE. V was clipped by 4 bases and J by 2 bases; unmatched bases: 9. The CDR3 runs 17 residues. CDR3 in amino acids: CASSILATSGNTDTQYF. The CDR3 DNA sequence: TGTGCCAGCAGCATCCTCGCGACTAGCGGGAACACAGATACGCAGTATTTT.

V gene TRBV7-9 combines with J gene TRBJ2-3; 9 bases fit TRBD2. The V gene's germline CDR1 is SEHNR and CDR2 FQNEAQ (reference sequence). CDR3 length: 15 residues. Unmatched junction bases numbered 2, after V lost 0 bases and J lost 4 bases. CDR3 in DNA: TGTGCCAGCAGCTTAGCTAGCGGGAGATCAGATACGCAGTATTTT. Translation gives CASSLASGRSDTQYF.

This chain links TRBV7-9 with TRBJ2-1, with 13 bases fitting TRBD2. Germline V gene lookup returns CDR1 SEHNR and CDR2 FQNEAQ (reference sequence). With V trimmed by 2 bases and J by 2 bases, 3 bases remained unmatched. This CDR3 is built from 17 residues. The CDR3 region has the DNA TGTGCCAGCAGCTTAATTGGACTAGCGGGAGCCTACAATGAGCAGTTCTTC. Protein: CASSLIGLAGAYNEQFF.

The chain has TRBV4-2 and TRBJ2-1; D is possibly TRBD2 (5 bases). The CDR3 has 17 amino acids. Germline values: CDR1 LGHNA, CDR2 YNFKEQ. Trimming left V 0 bases short and J 2 bases short, with 14 bases between. CDR3: CASSQDATKGTYNEQFF. The CDR3 region has the DNA TGTGCCAGCAGCCAAGATGCGACTAAGGGTACCTACAATGAGCAGTTCTTC.

The chain has TRBV30 and TRBJ1-3; D call uncertain. CDR1 and CDR2 (germline): GTSNPN, SVGIG (reference sequence). Trimming stripped 0 bases from V and 1 base from J, with 7 bases between. The CDR3 consists of 14 residues. CDR3 residues: CAWSVRRSGNTIYF. The DNA of the CDR3 is TGTGCCTGGAGTGTACGCAGGTCTGGAAACACCATATATTTT.

This chain uses TRBV9 with TRBJ2-1; D might be TRBD2 (5 bases). This CDR3 is built from 17 residues. V shed 0 bases and J shed 0 bases, with 13 bases lying between them. CDR1 and CDR2 (germline): SGDLS, YYNGEE. The CDR3 DNA is TGTGCCAGCAGCGTAGGAGGTAGCGCGGCCTCCTACAATGAGCAGTTCTTC. This translates into CASSVGGSAASYNEQFF.

A few counts support this clone. The rearrangement uses TRBV28 and TRBJ1-2; no clear D gene. CDR3 length: 15 residues. In germline, CDR1 is MDHEN, CDR2 SYDVKM. The germline V and J ends were trimmed by 5 bases and 4 bases, with 17 bases remaining between them. For the CDR3, the DNA is TGTGCCAGCAGTGGCGACCGACTAACTATCTATGGCTACACCTTC. Translating it yields CASSGDRLTIYGYTF.

This rearrangement joins TRBV6-1 to TRBJ1-2; 9 positions agree with TRBD1. Per the germline V gene, CDR1 is MNHNS and CDR2 is SASEGT. Germline trimming cut 5 bases from V and 5 bases from J; bases unmatched to any gene: 9. This CDR3 is built from 15 residues. The CDR3, as DNA: TGTGCCAGCAGTACAACAGGGGGCGCGGGATATGGCTACACCTTC. As protein: CASSTTGGAGYGYTF.

V is TRBV25-1 and J is TRBJ1-4; TRBD1 might be the D (6 bases). This CDR3 has 15 amino acids. The germline V gene encodes CDR1 MGHDK and CDR2 SYGVNS. With 0 bases removed from V and 4 bases from J, the gap between germline ends came to 9 bases. The CDR3 DNA reads TGTGCCAGCAGTGAATACCGGACAGTTAATGAAAAACTGTTTTTT. Its translation is CASSEYRTVNEKLFF.

V usage is TRBV5-1 and J usage is TRBJ2-1; D gene uncertain. This CDR3 region has 15 residues. V lost 2 bases and J lost 5, with 14 bases in between. Per the germline V gene, CDR1 is SGHRS and CDR2 is YFSETQ. The CDR3 DNA sequence: TGCGCCAGCAGCTTACTCGATATAGCTAACAATGAGCAGTTCTTC. It specifies CASSLLDIANNEQFF. The full variable domain, rest sourced from reference TRBV5-1 and TRBJ2-1, is KAGVTQTPRYLIKTRGQQVTLSCSPISGHRSVSWYQQTPGQGLQFLFEYFSETQRNKGNFPGRFSGRQFSNSRSEMNVSTLELGDSALYLCASSLLDIANNEQFFGPGTRLTVL.

The rearrangement links TRBV6-5 to TRBJ1-2, with 8 bases fitting TRBD1. V was clipped by 5 bases and J by 4 bases; unmatched bases: 6. Germline V gives CDR1 MNHEY, CDR2 SVGAGI. CDR3 length: 14 residues. The CDR3 nucleotides are TGTGCCAGCAGTCGGACAGGGAGGGGCTATGGCTACACCTTC. It specifies CASSRTGRGYGYTF.

This clone is a singleton in its sample. The rearrangement links TRBV19 to TRBJ1-5; 10 bases are a match to TRBD1. V gave up 4 bases and J gave up 4 bases; unmatched junction bases: 7. There are 16 residues in the CDR3. Germline lookup yields CDR1 LNHDA and CDR2 SQIVND (reference sequence). This CDR3 reads CASSTLPGQGNQPQHF. CDR3 nucleotide sequence: TGTGCCAGTAGTACGCTCCCGGGACAGGGGAATCAGCCCCAGCATTTT.